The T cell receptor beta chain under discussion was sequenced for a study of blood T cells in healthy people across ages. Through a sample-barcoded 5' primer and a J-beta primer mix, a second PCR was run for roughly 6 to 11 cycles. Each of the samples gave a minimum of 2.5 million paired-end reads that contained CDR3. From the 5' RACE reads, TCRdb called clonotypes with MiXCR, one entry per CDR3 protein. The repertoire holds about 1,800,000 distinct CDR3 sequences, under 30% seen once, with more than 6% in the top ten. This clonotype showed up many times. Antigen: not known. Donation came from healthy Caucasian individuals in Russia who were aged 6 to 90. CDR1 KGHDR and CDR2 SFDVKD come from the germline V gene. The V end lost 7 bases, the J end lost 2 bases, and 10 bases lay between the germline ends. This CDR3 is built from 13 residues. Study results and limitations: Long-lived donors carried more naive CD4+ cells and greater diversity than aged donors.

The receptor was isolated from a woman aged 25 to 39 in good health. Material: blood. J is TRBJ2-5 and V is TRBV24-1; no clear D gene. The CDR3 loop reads CATSDGVQETQYF. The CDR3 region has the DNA TGTGCCACCAGCGACGGAGTACAAGAGACCCAGTACTTC.